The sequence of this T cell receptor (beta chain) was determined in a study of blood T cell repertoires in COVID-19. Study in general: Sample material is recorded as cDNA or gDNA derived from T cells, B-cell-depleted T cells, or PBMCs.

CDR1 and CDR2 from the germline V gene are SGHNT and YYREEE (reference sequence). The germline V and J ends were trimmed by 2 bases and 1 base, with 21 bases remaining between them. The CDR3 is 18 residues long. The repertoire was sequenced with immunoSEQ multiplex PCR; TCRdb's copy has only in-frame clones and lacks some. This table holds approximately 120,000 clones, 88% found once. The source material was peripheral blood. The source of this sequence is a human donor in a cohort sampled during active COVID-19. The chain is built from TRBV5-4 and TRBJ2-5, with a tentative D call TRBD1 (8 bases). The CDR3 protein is CASSFGRVYRGGQETQYF. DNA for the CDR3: TGTGCCAGCAGCTTTGGACGGGTGTACAGGGGGGGCCAAGAGACCCAGTACTTC.